This T cell receptor beta chain derives from a study of T-cell memory formation after mild COVID-19. Overall study findings and caveats: Some SARS-CoV-2-responding clones were already detected in memory before infection.

V gave up 3 bases and J gave up 3 bases, with 11 bases separating them. CDR3 size: 14 residues. 5'RACE with constant-segment primers yielded barcoded, UMI-tagged TCR alpha and TCR beta cDNA libraries. TCRdb called the 5' RACE reads again in MiXCR, with one record for every CDR3 protein. The sample includes 270,000 or so distinct CDR3 sequences, 15% to 20% of them seen just once. About this clonotype itself: Its antigen is not identified.

V gene TRBV12-3 or TRBV12-4 combines with J gene TRBJ1-2; D gene ambiguous. The material sequenced was PBMCs or a T cell subset sorted from them (not recorded which). The receptor was isolated from a man younger than 30 who had mild COVID-19 (a few samples of this study predate the infection). Cell type and time point are not known. CDR3 in amino acids: CASSFGGGDYGYTF. CDR3 sequence (DNA): TGTGCCAGCAGTTTTGGCGGAGGAGACTATGGCTACACCTTC.